The present T cell receptor (beta chain) was sequenced within a study of CD8+CD57+ T cells in acquired aplastic anemia. The overall study: Recorded DNA amounts for sorted CD4+ and CD8+ cells had an average of roughly 3.4 ug. Study observations and caveats: A significant difference in CD8+ Simpson's diversity between patients and controls was not found.

CDR3 size: 16 residues. By flow cytometry, patients selected for sequencing had shown an expansion of CD8+CD57+ cells. Every patient had severe acquired aplastic anemia. This clonotype came up once. Its antigen is still unknown. This may come from a read error, since a much larger clone is one base off. Investigators profiled TCR beta VDJ and CDR3 from genomic DNA template. TCRdb re-called the reads with MiXCR, one entry per CDR3 protein. The sample carries approximately 220,000 distinct CDR3 sequences, roughly 50% recorded once. The source is a human donor with aplastic anemia. V is TRBV12-3 or TRBV12-4 and J is TRBJ2-3, with D possibly being TRBD2 (5 bases). Sequencing was done on a sample of sorted CD4+, CD8+, or CD8+CD57+ T cells (not recorded which) from PBMCs. DNA of the CDR3: TGTACCAGCAGCCGCGGAGGACTCCTTAGCACAGATACGCAGTATTTT. Translation: CTSSRGGLLSTDTQYF.